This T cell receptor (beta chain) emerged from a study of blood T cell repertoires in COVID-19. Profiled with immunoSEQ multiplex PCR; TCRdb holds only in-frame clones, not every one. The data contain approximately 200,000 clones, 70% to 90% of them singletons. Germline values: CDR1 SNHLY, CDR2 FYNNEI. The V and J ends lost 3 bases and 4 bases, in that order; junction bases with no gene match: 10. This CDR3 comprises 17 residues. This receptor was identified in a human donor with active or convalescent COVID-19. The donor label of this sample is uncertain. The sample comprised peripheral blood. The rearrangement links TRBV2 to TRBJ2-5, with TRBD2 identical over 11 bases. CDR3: CASSDRGVAGGPETQYF. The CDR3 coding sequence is TGTGCCAGCAGTGATCGCGGGGTAGCGGGAGGGCCAGAGACCCAGTACTTC.